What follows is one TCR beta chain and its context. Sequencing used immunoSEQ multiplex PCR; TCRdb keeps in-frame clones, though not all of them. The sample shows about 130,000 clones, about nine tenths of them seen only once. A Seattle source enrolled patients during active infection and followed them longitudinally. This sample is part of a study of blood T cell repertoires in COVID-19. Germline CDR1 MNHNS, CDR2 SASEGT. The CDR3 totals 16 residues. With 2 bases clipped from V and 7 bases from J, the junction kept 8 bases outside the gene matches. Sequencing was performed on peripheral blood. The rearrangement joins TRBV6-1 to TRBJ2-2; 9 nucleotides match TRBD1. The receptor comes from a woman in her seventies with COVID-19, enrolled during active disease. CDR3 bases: TGTGCCAGCAGTGAAAGTTCGGGACAGGGTCACGGGGAGCTGTTTTTT. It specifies CASSESSGQGHGELFF.